The 29 T cell receptor beta chains reported below all come from one sample, sequenced in a study of cytomegalovirus exposure and HLA in healthy donors. PCR employed 60 Vbeta and 13 Jbeta primers. Clones were sequenced by immunoSEQ multiplex PCR, and TCRdb holds only the in-frame ones, with some missing. The table lists about 160,000 clones, over 60% of them singletons. The sample comprised PBMCs. The receptors derive from a woman aged 25 to 39 in good health and CMV-seronegative.

In DNA, the CDR3 is TGTGCCAGCAGTGAAGCCTCCGGACTAGCGGTCTTTGAGACCCAGTACTTC. Translating it yields CASSEASGLAVFETQYF. The chain carries TRBV25-1 and TRBJ2-5; 10 positions match TRBD2. This CDR3 region has 17 residues. Trimming removed 2 bases from V and 5 bases from J; junction bases left unmatched: 11. Looked up from germline, CDR1 is MGHDK and CDR2 is SYGVNS.

This clone was seen only a few times. The V gene is TRBV7-2, the J gene TRBJ2-1; 9 bases align to TRBD2. Germline V gene data show CDR1 as SGHTA and CDR2 as FQGNSA. The CDR3 runs to 13 residues. V lost 1 base to trimming and J lost 8 bases; unmatched junction nucleotides: 0. The CDR3 spells CASSLEREDEQFF. In DNA, the CDR3 is TGTGCCAGCAGCTTAGAGCGGGAGGATGAGCAGTTCTTC.

A few counts support this clone. The chain has TRBV6-4 and TRBJ1-1; 7 nucleotides align to TRBD1. This CDR3 has 14 residues. Germline CDR1 reads MRHNA; CDR2 reads SNTAGT. After removal of 5 bases from V and 7 bases from J, the junction contained 10 bases not matched to a gene. CDR3 nucleotides: TGTGCCAGCAGTCTACTAGGGGGCTCTGGTGAAGCTTTCTTT. Protein: CASSLLGGSGEAFF.

The rearrangement links TRBV6-5 to TRBJ2-7; tentative D call: TRBD2 (6 bases). This CDR3 contains 14 residues. Trimming left V 6 bases short and J 4 bases short, with 16 bases between. Per the germline V gene, CDR1 is MNHEY and CDR2 is SVGAGI. In nucleotides, the CDR3 is TGTGCCAGCAGCCCAAAGGGGACTCAATACGAGCAGTACTTC. Translating it yields CASSPKGTQYEQYF.

This clone was detected once. V gene TRBV29-1 combines with J gene TRBJ2-2; maybe TRBD2 (6 bases). The CDR3 consists of 15 residues. The germline V gene encodes CDR1 SQVTM and CDR2 ANQGSEA. Trimming removed 5 bases from V and 5 bases from J, with 18 bases in between. The chain's CDR3 is CSVLRLEGYTGELFF. In DNA form, the CDR3 reads TGCAGCGTTTTGAGGTTGGAGGGGTATACCGGGGAGCTGTTTTTT.

This clone was found a few times. The chain combines TRBV7-9 with TRBJ2-5, with TRBD2 matching over 9 bases. The CDR3 contains 14 residues. Trimming took 5 bases from V and 7 from J; bases not matched to a gene: 8. CDR1 SEHNR and CDR2 FQNEAQ come from the germline V gene (reference sequence). Here the CDR3 DNA reads TGTGCCAGCAGCGCTTCTAGCGGGATGGGGACCCAGTACTTC. Protein: CASSASSGMGTQYF.

As concerns this clone: This sample also contains other DNA sequences that code for the same CDR3. The chain recombines TRBV28 with TRBJ1-6; D may be TRBD1 (5 bases). Germline loops: CDR1 MDHEN, CDR2 SYDVKM. V dropped 3 bases and J dropped 3 bases, with 9 bases sitting between them. The CDR3 has 15 amino acids. CDR3 bases: TGTGCCAGCAGTTTGGTTGACAGCTATAATTCACCCCTCCACTTT. This sequence encodes CASSLVDSYNSPLHF. Variable domain in full (rest from reference TRBV28 and TRBJ1-6): DVKVTQSSRYLVKRTGEKVFLECVQDMDHENMFWYRQDPGLGLRLIYFSYDVKMKEKGDIPEGYSVSREKKERFSLILESASTNQTSMYLCASSLVDSYNSPLHFGNGTRLTVT.

Note on this clone: Relative to the germline gene, one junction end is altered; a read error may explain this. The genes are TRBV18 and TRBJ1-2, with 7 nucleotides matching TRBD1. The CDR3 runs to 14 residues. Germline loops: CDR1 KGHSH, CDR2 LQKENI. For the CDR3, the DNA is TGTGCCAGCTCACCAATCACAGGGGTCAATGGCTACCCCTTC. Translation gives CASSPITGVNGYPF.

The V gene is TRBV4-2, the J gene TRBJ2-2; 7 nucleotides match TRBD2. Trimming removed 4 bases from V and 5 bases from J; junction bases left unmatched: 7. CDR3 length: 15 amino acids. CDR1 and CDR2 (germline): LGHNA, YNFKEQ. CDR3 amino acids: CASSPAAGGTGELFF. As DNA, the CDR3 is TGTGCCAGCAGCCCGGCGGCCGGGGGGACCGGGGAGCTGTTTTTT.

V is TRBV6-5 and J is TRBJ2-5, with 7 bases identical to TRBD1. Germline lookup yields CDR1 MNHEY and CDR2 SVGAGI. J lost 3 bases, V lost 2 bases, and 3 bases had no gene match. The CDR3 length is 14 residues. The CDR3 here is CASSYEGTEETQYF. For the CDR3, the DNA is TGTGCCAGCAGTTACGAAGGGACAGAAGAGACCCAGTACTTC.

This clone was seen more than once but under ten times. This sequence joins TRBV5-1 and TRBJ1-2; tentatively, D is TRBD1 (5 bases). The CDR3 consists of 18 residues. Trimming took 0 bases from V and 0 from J, leaving 18 bases between them. CDR1 and CDR2 from the germline V gene are SGHRS and YFSETQ. CDR3 sequence: CASSLARDSGRANYGYTF. The CDR3 DNA sequence: TGCGCCAGCAGCTTGGCCCGGGACTCAGGGCGAGCTAACTATGGCTACACCTTC.

Worth noting for this clone: The junction shows a germline mismatch at one end, possibly a read error. The rearrangement joins TRBV7-9 to TRBJ1-2, with a weak D call TRBD1 (6 bases). Germline V gene lookup returns CDR1 SEHNR and CDR2 FQNEAQ (reference sequence). The CDR3 contains 11 residues. The CDR3 sequence: CSSSLETGTAF. The DNA for the CDR3 is TGTTCCAGCAGCTTAGAAACAGGGACCGCCTTC.

CDR3 amino acids: CSVVHRGITGELFF. CDR3 DNA: TGCAGCGTTGTCCACAGGGGGATCACCGGGGAGCTGTTTTTT. The chain couples TRBV29-1 to TRBJ2-2, with 8 bases fitting TRBD1. Germline CDR1 reads SQVTM; CDR2 reads ANQGSEA. Trimming at V came to 4 bases and at J to 4 bases, leaving 5 bases not matched to a gene. The CDR3 consists of 14 residues.

The chain combines TRBV11-2 with TRBJ2-1; TRBD2 is a possible D gene (6 bases). This CDR3 has 14 amino acids. The V gene lost 5 bases and the J gene lost 3 bases, with 11 bases spanning the gap. Germline lookup yields CDR1 SGHAT and CDR2 FQNNGV. The CDR3 DNA reads TGTGCCAGCAGCCAGGGACTTTACTACAATGAGCAGTTCTTC. It is translated as CASSQGLYYNEQFF.

This clone was seen only a few times. V and J are TRBV5-8 and TRBJ2-7, with D possibly being TRBD2 (5 bases). Trimming left V 0 bases short and J 3 bases short, with 13 bases between. The germline gives CDR1 SGHTS, CDR2 YDEGEE. The CDR3 has 15 residues. CDR3 nucleotide sequence: TGTGCCAGCAGCTTGGTGAGGGTGTCCCACTACGAGCAGTACTTC. It codes for CASSLVRVSHYEQYF.

The chain joins TRBV4-3 to TRBJ1-4, with TRBD1 identical over 8 bases. Germline loops: CDR1 LGHNA, CDR2 YSLEER. V was pared by 0 bases and J by 8 bases, with 5 bases of the junction left unmatched. The CDR3 covers 15 residues. Written as DNA, the CDR3 is TGCGCCAGCAGCCAAGATCGACAGGGGTGGGAAAAACTGTTTTTT. Its protein is CASSQDRQGWEKLFF.

This rearrangement joins TRBV5-4 to TRBJ2-5, with 9 bases that match TRBD1. This CDR3 is built from 16 residues. CDR1 and CDR2 (germline): SGHNT, YYREEE (reference sequence). Losses at the gene ends were 0 bases for V and 5 bases for J; bases not matched to a gene: 8. CDR3 DNA: TGTGCCAGCAGCTTGGCCGGGACAGGGAGAGTCGAGACCCAGTACTTC. Its translation: CASSLAGTGRVETQYF.

This rearrangement joins TRBV2 to TRBJ2-4; TRBD2 is a possible D gene (7 bases). From germline, CDR1 is SNHLY and CDR2 FYNNEI. The CDR3 runs 12 residues. Trimming took 6 bases from V and 6 from J, leaving 9 bases between them. CDR3 amino acids: CASRRGGNIQYF. CDR3 DNA: TGTGCCAGCAGGAGGGGGGGAAACATTCAGTACTTC.

For this clone: The same CDR3 also results from other DNA sequences found in this sample. The chain carries TRBV4-1 and TRBJ1-2; D gene uncertain. Germline V gene lookup returns CDR1 MGHRA and CDR2 YSYEKL. V was clipped by 3 bases and J by 4 bases, with 12 bases between them. This CDR3 spans 14 amino acids. In nucleotides, the CDR3 is TGCGCCAGCAGCCATCCCCCACGGGGCTATGGCTACACCTTC. It encodes CASSHPPRGYGYTF.

This chain uses TRBV2 with TRBJ2-3; D gene uncertain. The CDR3 runs to 15 residues. CDR1 is SNHLY, CDR2 FYNNEI, per germline. Trimming removed 4 bases at V and 0 bases at J, with 11 bases between. CDR3 sequence reads: CASSVQDVSTDTQYF. The CDR3 coding sequence is TGTGCCAGCAGTGTACAAGATGTAAGCACAGATACGCAGTATTTT.

The chain joins TRBV7-2 to TRBJ1-4, with 10 bases identical to TRBD1. Germline V gives CDR1 SGHTA, CDR2 FQGNSA. V shed 3 bases, J shed 7 bases, and the junction held 5 bases outside the gene matches. The length of the CDR3 is 15 residues. In DNA form, the CDR3 reads TGTGCCAGCAGCTTCAGACAGGGGGCAGGTGAAAAACTGTTTTTT. Its translation: CASSFRQGAGEKLFF.

This clone has just a few counts. The chain is built from TRBV18 and TRBJ1-5, with TRBD1 as a possible D gene (5 bases). V was cut by 2 bases and J by 6 bases, with 11 bases left in between. Germline CDR1 is KGHSH and CDR2 is LQKENI. This CDR3 has 14 residues. The CDR3 here is CASSPGGNGQPQHF. CDR3 coding DNA: TGTGCCAGCTCACCAGGGGGGAACGGTCAGCCCCAGCATTTT.

This clone was counted once. The chain employs TRBV4-3 and TRBJ1-1; D gene uncertain. Germline assignment: CDR1 LGHNA and CDR2 YSLEER. Trimming pared 0 bases from V and 6 bases from J, leaving 8 bases between. The CDR3 has 13 amino acids. The DNA of the CDR3 is TGCGCCAGCAGCCAAGAGGAGGGTGCTGAAGCTTTCTTT. Protein: CASSQEEGAEAFF.

This chain links TRBV13 with TRBJ2-7; 7 bases fit TRBD1. Germline V gene lookup returns CDR1 PRHDT and CDR2 FYEKMQ (reference sequence). The CDR3 has 16 residues. V shed 1 base and J 2 bases; nucleotides not matched to a gene: 8. CDR3 coding DNA: TGTGCCAGCAGCTTAGCAGGACAGGCCCCCACCTACGAGCAGTACTTC. Translating it yields CASSLAGQAPTYEQYF.

V usage is TRBV18 and J usage is TRBJ1-2, with 9 bases aligning to TRBD1. This CDR3 contains 15 residues. Trimming at V came to 4 bases and at J to 6 bases, leaving 9 bases not matched to a gene. Germline values: CDR1 KGHSH, CDR2 LQKENI. CDR3 sequence (DNA): TGTGCCAGCTCACTCAGGCGGGGACAGGGAAATGGCTACACCTTC. It yields the protein CASSLRRGQGNGYTF.

The chain carries TRBV20-1 and TRBJ2-5, with a weak D call TRBD2 (5 bases). The V gene lost 5 bases and the J gene lost 5 bases, with 9 bases spanning the gap. Germline V gene sequence: CDR1 DFQATT, CDR2 SNEGSKA (reference sequence). This CDR3 spans 11 amino acids. The CDR3 region has the DNA TGCAGTGCTGAGGGCCGGGAGACCCAGTACTTC. Its protein product is CSAEGRETQYF.

The CDR3, as DNA: TGTGCCAGCGATGCCTCCTCGGGCACCGGGGAGCTGTTTTTT. Protein product: CASDASSGTGELFF. The chain has TRBV6-5 and TRBJ2-2; no firm D call. CDR1 is MNHEY and CDR2 is SVGAGI in the germline V gene. There are 14 residues in the CDR3. V was clipped by 8 bases and J by 4 bases, with 14 bases between them.

This clone has just a few counts. V and J are TRBV28 and TRBJ2-3; TRBD1 is a possible D gene (6 bases). V lost 6 bases and J lost 2, with 15 bases in between. Germline V gives CDR1 MDHEN, CDR2 SYDVKM. The CDR3 spans 15 residues. For the CDR3, the DNA is TGTGCCAGCAGCTTACTTGGGGGACACACAGATACGCAGTATTTT. Translation gives CASSLLGGHTDTQYF.

There are a few counts of this clone. The genes are TRBV9 and TRBJ2-1; TRBD2 matches at 8 bases. CDR1 is SGDLS and CDR2 is YYNGEE in the germline V gene. The CDR3 spans 14 residues. V lost 1 base and J lost 7; bases outside the gene matches: 4. CDR3 nucleotides: TGTGCCAGCAGCGTACAGCGGGAGATTAATGAGCAGTTCTTC. Its translation: CASSVQREINEQFF.